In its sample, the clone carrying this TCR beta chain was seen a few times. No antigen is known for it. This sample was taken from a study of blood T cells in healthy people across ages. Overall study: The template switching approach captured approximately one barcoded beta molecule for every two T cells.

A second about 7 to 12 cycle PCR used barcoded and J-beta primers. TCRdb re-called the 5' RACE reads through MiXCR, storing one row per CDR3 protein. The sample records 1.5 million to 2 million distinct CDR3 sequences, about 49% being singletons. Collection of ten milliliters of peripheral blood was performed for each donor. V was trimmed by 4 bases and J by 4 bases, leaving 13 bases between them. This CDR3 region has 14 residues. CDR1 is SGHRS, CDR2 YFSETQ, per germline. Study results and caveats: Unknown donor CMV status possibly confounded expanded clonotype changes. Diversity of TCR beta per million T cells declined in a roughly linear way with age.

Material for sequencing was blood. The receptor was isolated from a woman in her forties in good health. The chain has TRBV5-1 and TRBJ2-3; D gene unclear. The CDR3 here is CASSAGRVPDTQYF. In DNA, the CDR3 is TGCGCCAGCAGCGCTGGAAGGGTTCCAGATACGCAGTATTTT.